This T cell receptor (beta chain) emerged from a study of CD8+ T cells in alopecia areata. Whole-study context: Using the percentage of affected scalp area, treated patients' severity was scored. Study observations and caveats: Expanded CD8+ clones among the top 100, and scalp clonality, were significantly decreased by tofacitinib.

Treatment defined: oral pan-JAK inhibitor, 5-10 mg twice daily. Lesional scalp punch biopsies and peripheral blood were collected from alopecia areata patients. This clone was found once. Its target is unknown. Between the trimmed V and J ends, which lost 4 bases and 2 bases, there was a span of 8 bases. This CDR3 has 13 residues. In germline, CDR1 is SNHLY, CDR2 FYNNEI. Sequencing templates came from extracted RNA that was reverse transcribed into cDNA. Produced via immunoSEQ multiplex PCR; TCRdb's table is partial and in-frame only. The repertoire holds 150,000 or so clones, with roughly 63% as singletons.

This specimen consisted of CD4+ T cells sorted from blood, obtained at roughly week 55, from a patient treated with tofacitinib. The J gene is TRBJ1-2, the V gene TRBV2, with D tentatively TRBD1 (5 bases). The sequence was collected from a human donor with alopecia areata. CDR3 coding DNA: TGTGCCAGCAGTGTCGACAGCAACTATGGCTACACCTTC. Translated: CASSVDSNYGYTF. Combining the CDR3 with reference TRBV2 and TRBJ1-2 gives the whole variable domain EPEVTQTPSHQVTQMGQEVILRCVPISNHLYFYWYRQILGQKVEFLVSFYNNEISEKSEIFDDQFSVERPDGSNFTLKIRSTKLEDSAMYFCASSVDSNYGYTFGSGTRLTVV.